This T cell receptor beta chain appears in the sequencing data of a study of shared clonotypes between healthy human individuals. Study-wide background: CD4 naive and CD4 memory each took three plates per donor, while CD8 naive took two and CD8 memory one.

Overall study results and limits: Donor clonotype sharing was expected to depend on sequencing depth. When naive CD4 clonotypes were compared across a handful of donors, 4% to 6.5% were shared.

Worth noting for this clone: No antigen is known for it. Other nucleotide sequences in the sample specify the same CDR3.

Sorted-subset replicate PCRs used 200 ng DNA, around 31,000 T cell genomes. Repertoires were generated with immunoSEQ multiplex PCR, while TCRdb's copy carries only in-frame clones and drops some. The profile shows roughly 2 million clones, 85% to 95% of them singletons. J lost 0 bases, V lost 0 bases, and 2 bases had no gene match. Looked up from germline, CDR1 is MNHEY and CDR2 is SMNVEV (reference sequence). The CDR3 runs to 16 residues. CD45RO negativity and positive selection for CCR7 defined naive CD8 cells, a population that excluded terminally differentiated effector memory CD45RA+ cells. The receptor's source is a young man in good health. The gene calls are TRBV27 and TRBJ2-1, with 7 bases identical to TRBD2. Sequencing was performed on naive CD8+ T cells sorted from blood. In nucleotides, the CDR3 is TGTGCCAGCAGTTTATCGGCGGGAGCCTCCTACAATGAGCAGTTCTTC. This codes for CASSLSAGASYNEQFF.